This T cell receptor (beta chain) was sequenced during a study of T cell repertoires in cytomegalovirus infection. Study findings and constraints: HLA-C-restricted CMV-specific TCR beta clonotypes were dominant in the ex vivo response.

MiXCR, run by TCRdb on the reads, gives a single entry per CDR3 protein. The sample yields about 150,000 distinct CDR3 sequences, 30% to 40% seen once. Comments on this clonotype: The antigen remains undetermined.

Sequenced material: CD8+ T cells from cultured PBMCs, taken from culture after CMV antigen stimulation. The clonotype originates from a human donor in good health (CMV status not recorded). Some clones in this sample may be carry-over from other donors' samples.

The CDR3 nucleotides read TGCAGTGCTAGAGATCGTCGGACTGCCTTCTACGAGCAGTACTTC. Translating it yields CSARDRRTAFYEQYF. The rearrangement uses TRBV20-1 and TRBJ2-7; tentatively, D is TRBD2 (5 bases). The CDR3 has 15 amino acids. Germline lookup yields CDR1 DFQATT and CDR2 SNEGSKA (reference sequence). V lost 0 bases, J lost 3 bases, and 15 bases lay in between.